This T cell receptor beta chain is from a study of technical replicates of blood from several donors. The protocol was immunoSEQ multiplex PCR, while the TCRdb copy is restricted to in-frame clones and leaves out a portion. The sample shows about 81,000 clones, 81% of them seen only once. V was trimmed by 2 bases and J by 1 base, leaving 8 bases between them. Germline lookup yields CDR1 GTSNPN and CDR2 SVGIG (reference sequence). The CDR3 spans 13 residues. The clonotype comes from a human donor in good health. Some clones in this sample may be carry-over from other donors' samples. V gene TRBV30 combines with J gene TRBJ1-1; D gene uncertain. Sequenced material: PBMCs. Here the CDR3 reads CAWSSLPNTEAFF. Here the CDR3 DNA reads TGTGCCTGGAGTTCTCTTCCGAACACTGAAGCTTTCTTT.